A selection of T cell receptor beta chains follows, all from one sample in a study of blood T cell repertoires in COVID-19. The table came from immunoSEQ multiplex PCR; TCRdb's copy has only in-frame clones and leaves some out. This table holds a few hundred thousand clones, approximately 83% found once. Input material: PBMCs or T cells enriched from blood (not recorded which). The receptors originated from a man aged 45-60 years who had recovered from COVID-19. The CDR3 runs from the conserved cysteine through the conserved F or W. Each record gives: D gene, J gene, clone size, V gene, CDR3 DNA, CDR3 protein. D genes are given only for firm matches. Size is omitted from some rows. Given values are once, few, many or a class for expanded clones.

NA TRBJ1-3 few TRBV13 TGTGCCAGCAGCTTAGGCCCGGGTTTTGGAAACACCATATATTTT CASSLGPGFGNTIYF
NA TRBJ2-6 NA TRBV19 TGTGCCAGTACCCCACAGACTGGGGCCTTGGCCAACGTCCTGACTTTC CASTPQTGALANVLTF
NA TRBJ2-5 few TRBV5-6 TGTGCCAGCAGCCAGCCAGGGGCAGCACAAGAGACCCAGTACTTC CASSQPGAAQETQYF
TRBD2 TRBJ2-1 NA TRBV6-5 TGTGCCAGCAGTTACAATCCGGGGGGCTCCTACAATGAGCAGTTCTTC CASSYNPGGSYNEQFF
NA TRBJ2-1 few TRBV10-1 TGCGCCAGCAGTGACCTCCCCAATGAGCAGTTCTTC CASSDLPNEQFF
NA TRBJ1-5 NA TRBV6-1 TGTGCCAGCAGTGCCCCCAGGGGCGCAATAAACGTCGGTCAGCCCCAGCATTTT CASSAPRGAINVGQPQHF
NA TRBJ1-2 NA TRBV3-1/TRBV3-2 TGTGCCAGCAGCCAAGTTGATCCTTGGGGGCGTAATGGCTACACCTTC CASSQVDPWGRNGYTF
TRBD2 TRBJ2-1 NA TRBV29-1 TGCAGCGTCGGTAGCGGGGGGATAAACAATGAGCAGTTCTTC CSVGSGGINNEQFF
TRBD2 TRBJ2-1 once TRBV7-9 TGTGCCAGCAGCCCACCTAGCGGAGGCTCCTACAATGAGCAGTTCTTC CASSPPSGGSYNEQFF
NA TRBJ2-7 once TRBV12-3/TRBV12-4 TGTGCCAGCAGTTTGTCACGACTCTACGAGCAGTACTTC CASSLSRLYEQYF
NA TRBJ1-3 NA TRBV5-1 TGCGCCAGCAGCTTGGCCATTGCGGCCTCTGGAAACACCATATATTTT CASSLAIAASGNTIYF
TRBD1 TRBJ1-2 NA TRBV5-5 TGTGCCAGCAGCTTGGCCGGGACAGGTTTATATGGCTACACCTTC CASSLAGTGLYGYTF
NA TRBJ2-7 NA TRBV7-9 TGTGCCAGCAGCCCAGACTACGAGCAGTACTTC CASSPDYEQYF
NA TRBJ2-3 NA TRBV7-3 TGTGCCAGCAGCTTAACCGGGGGATACACAGATACGCAGTATTTT CASSLTGGYTDTQYF
TRBD1 TRBJ1-2 NA TRBV6-4 TGTGCCAGCCGCTCCGGGACAGGGAACTATGGCTACACCTTC CASRSGTGNYGYTF
NA TRBJ2-7 NA TRBV9 TGTGCCAGCAGCGGTGATAACCTCGGGTACGAGCAGTACTTC CASSGDNLGYEQYF
TRBD1 TRBJ2-5 NA TRBV27 TGTGCCAGCAGTTTAAGGACAGGGGAGACCCAGTACTTC CASSLRTGETQYF
TRBD1 TRBJ1-2 NA TRBV18 TGTGCCAGCTCACCATCACAGGGGGCGCCTGGGTATGGCTACACCTTC CASSPSQGAPGYGYTF
TRBD2 TRBJ2-7 NA TRBV27 TGTGCCAGCAGTAGAGGGACTAGCGGATTGCAGTACTTC CASSRGTSGLQYF
NA TRBJ1-4 NA TRBV2 TGTGCCAGCCATAATGGCTTCCCAGGAGAAAAACTGTTTTTT CASHNGFPGEKLFF
NA TRBJ1-1 once TRBV12-2 TGTGCAAGTCGCTTAGTAGGAGACAGGGGGGAAATGAACACTGAAGCTTTCTTT CASRLVGDRGEMNTEAFF
TRBD2 TRBJ2-3 NA TRBV5-4 TGTGCCAGCAGCTCCGCCGGTGGGGGGGTCTTGATGGATACGCAGTATTTT CASSSAGGGVLMDTQYF
TRBD2 TRBJ2-7 once TRBV18 TGTGCCAGCTCACCCGAGAGCGGGACCGGGTACGAGCAGTACTTC CASSPESGTGYEQYF
NA TRBJ1-5 NA TRBV3-1/TRBV3-2 TGTGCCAGCAGCCAAGGGCAGAATCAGCCCCAGCATTTT CASSQGQNQPQHF
NA TRBJ1-2 once TRBV7-2 TGTGCCAGCAGCTTTACCACAGGGCGCTATGGCTACACCTTC CASSFTTGRYGYTF
TRBD1 TRBJ1-4 NA TRBV2 TGTGCCAGCAGGCAGACAGGGCGAAATGAAAAACTGTTTTTT CASRQTGRNEKLFF
TRBD1 TRBJ2-5 NA TRBV5-1 TGCGCCAGCAGCTTGGTGCGACAGGGTGGGCACCAAGAGACCCAGTACTTC CASSLVRQGGHQETQYF
NA TRBJ1-1 NA TRBV18 TGTGCCAGCTCACCAGGGGGGGCCCTCTTGGAAGCTTTCTTT CASSPGGALLEAFF
NA TRBJ2-2 NA TRBV25-1 TGTGCCAGCAGTGACAGGCTGAACACCGGGGAGCTGTTTTTT CASSDRLNTGELFF
TRBD1 TRBJ1-1 NA TRBV18 TGTGCCAGCTCGCACCGGGACAGGGGATTCAGCACTGAAGCTTTCTTT CASSHRDRGFSTEAFF
TRBD1 TRBJ1-6 NA TRBV19 TGTGCCAGTAGGACAGGGCGGGATTCACCCCTCCACTTT CASRTGRDSPLHF
NA TRBJ2-7 NA TRBV4-2 TGTGCCAGCAGCCAAGATTTGGGAGGCGAGCAGTACTTC CASSQDLGGEQYF
NA TRBJ1-5 many TRBV10-3 TGTGCCATCAGTGAGGGACAGTCTAGCAATCAGCCCCAGCATTTT CAISEGQSSNQPQHF
TRBD1 TRBJ2-3 NA TRBV2 TGTGCCAGCAGGGGAACGCGGACAGGGGGAGGAGATACGCAGTATTTT CASRGTRTGGGDTQYF
NA TRBJ1-2 NA TRBV14 TGTGCCAGCAGCCAAGATCATCCGGGTTGGGACTATGGCTACACCTTC CASSQDHPGWDYGYTF
TRBD1 TRBJ2-5 NA TRBV28 TGTGCCAGCAGCAGGGGACAGGGGATCGATAGTGAGCAAGAGACCCAGTACTTC CASSRGQGIDSEQETQYF
NA TRBJ1-6 NA TRBV5-1 TGCGCCAGCAGCTTGGACGGGGGTTTCAATTCACCCCTCCACTTT CASSLDGGFNSPLHF
TRBD1 TRBJ1-1 NA TRBV2 TGTGCCAGCAGTGGGCCGGGACAGGGGACGGCTTTCTTT CASSGPGQGTAFF
TRBD2 TRBJ2-3 NA TRBV5-4 TGTGCCAGCAGCTGGTGGGGGGGGTTGACAGATACGCAGTATTTT CASSWWGGLTDTQYF
NA TRBJ2-7 NA TRBV11-3 TGTGCCAGCAGCCCGTGGGACACGGGTAGCGGGCTAGGGGCCTACGAGCAGTACTTC CASSPWDTGSGLGAYEQYF
NA TRBJ1-4 NA TRBV28 TGTGCCAGCAGTTTAGGTTGGGGAGCTGAAAAACTGTTTTTT CASSLGWGAEKLFF
NA TRBJ2-6 once TRBV28 TGTGCCAGCAGTTTGGGGCTCTCTGGGGCCAACGTCCTGACTTTC CASSLGLSGANVLTF
TRBD1 TRBJ2-3 NA TRBV11-2 TGTGCCAGCAGCATAGGCCGCCGGCGGTCAGGGGGCATCACAGATACGCAGTATTTT CASSIGRRRSGGITDTQYF
TRBD1 TRBJ1-2 NA TRBV2 TGTGCCAGCAGTGGGACGACAGGGGCGAACTATGGCTACACCTTC CASSGTTGANYGYTF
NA TRBJ1-5 NA TRBV7-9 TGTGCCAGCGCGAAACAGGGACAGCCCCAGCATTTT CASAKQGQPQHF
TRBD2 TRBJ2-3 NA TRBV15 TGTGCCACCAGCAGAGGGTCAACTAGCGGGAGCACAGATACGCAGTATTTT CATSRGSTSGSTDTQYF
NA TRBJ1-5 NA TRBV5-4 TGTGCCAGCAGCTTGGATCAGGGGACGAATCAGCCCCAGCATTTT CASSLDQGTNQPQHF
NA TRBJ1-2 NA TRBV29-1 TGCAGCGTTAGGAGGGCCGAGTCTAACTATGGCTACACCTTC CSVRRAESNYGYTF
TRBD1 TRBJ1-2 once TRBV19 TGTGCCAGTAAGGAGGGGGCGCTTAACTATGGCTACACCTTC CASKEGALNYGYTF
TRBD1 TRBJ1-5 NA TRBV4-3 TGCGCCAGCAGCCAAGATCTAAGCAGGGGGGAAACGAACGGCAATCAGCCCCAGCATTTT CASSQDLSRGETNGNQPQHF
NA TRBJ1-3 NA TRBV5-8 TGTGCCAGCAGCTTCAACGTACAGGGAAACACCATATATTTT CASSFNVQGNTIYF
TRBD1 TRBJ1-5 NA TRBV4-2 TGTGCCAGCAGCCAAGAAAGAGGGACAGGGGGAAATCAGCCCCAGCATTTT CASSQERGTGGNQPQHF
NA TRBJ1-2 once TRBV10-1 TGCGCCAGCAGTGTGGAGCGTAACTATGGCTACACCTTC CASSVERNYGYTF
TRBD1 TRBJ2-3 NA TRBV27 TGTGCCAGCCGTAAACAGGGGGAACGGGATACGCAGTATTTT CASRKQGERDTQYF
TRBD2 TRBJ2-3 once TRBV2 TGTGCCAGCAGTGGGGGACTAGCGGGAGGTCCTGGAGGCACAGATACGCAGTATTTT CASSGGLAGGPGGTDTQYF
NA TRBJ2-2 NA TRBV6-4 TGTGCCAGCAGGAGAGGCGGGAACACCGGGGAGCTGTTTTTT CASRRGGNTGELFF
NA TRBJ2-5 NA TRBV2 TGTGCCAGCAGGCGCTTCCAAGAGACCCAGTACTTC CASRRFQETQYF